This record covers a single TCR beta chain. Individual cDNA molecules were tagged with unique molecular identifiers, the study reported. One entry per CDR3 protein results from TCRdb running MiXCR on the 5' RACE reads. The sample lists approximately 97,000 distinct CDR3 sequences, 9.5% to 12% occurring once. Looked up from germline, CDR1 is KGHSH and CDR2 is LQKENI. The length of the CDR3 is 13 residues. Between the trimmed V and J ends, which lost 2 bases and 6 bases, there was a span of 9 bases. The source of the sample is a study of early T cells in non-severe SARS-CoV-2 infection. Study background: The chains were unpaired, and the sequenced material was bulk RNA from unsorted whole blood.

This receptor was obtained from an adult who was a healthcare worker with PCR-confirmed SARS-CoV-2 infection or an uninfected control (not recorded which). The chain has TRBV18 and TRBJ2-3; D unresolved. The sequencing here drew on whole blood, taken at baseline. The CDR3 region is CASSPFSGDTQYF. The CDR3 DNA sequence: TGTGCCAGCTCACCATTTAGTGGGGATACGCAGTATTTT.